This T cell receptor (beta chain) was identified in a study of blood T cells in healthy people across ages. Regarding the study as a whole: Researchers report that TCR beta diversity correlated strongly with naive T cell percentage. Expanded clonotype shifts may have been confounded, as the donors had an unknown CMV status.

Primed by a sample-barcoded 5' primer and a J-beta primer mix, a second PCR proceeded for roughly 7 to 12 cycles. MiXCR, applied by TCRdb to the 5' RACE reads, yields one record per CDR3 protein. This table has roughly 500,000 distinct CDR3 sequences, roughly 29% appearing once. The CDR3 is 14 amino acids. V lost 1 base and J 4 bases, leaving 7 bases between the germline ends. Germline CDR1 SGHTA, CDR2 FQGNSA. For this clonotype: Its antigen is not identified.

The receptor was derived from a woman aged 70-85 years in good health. V gene TRBV7-2 combines with J gene TRBJ2-2, with unresolved D. Source material: blood. The CDR3 sequence: CASSLGTGTGELFF. The CDR3 nucleotides read TGTGCCAGCAGCTTAGGAACCGGCACCGGGGAGCTGTTTTTT. Using reference TRBV7-2 and TRBJ2-2 for the parts outside the CDR3, the full variable domain is GAGVSQSPSNKVTEKGKDVELRCDPISGHTALYWYRQSLGQGLEFLIYFQGNSAPDKSGLPSDRFSAERTGGSVSTLTIQRTQQEDSAVYLCASSLGTGTGELFFGEGSRLTVL.